This is a list of T cell receptor beta chains from one sample in a study of blood T cell repertoires in COVID-19. The method was immunoSEQ multiplex PCR; TCRdb's version includes in-frame clones alone and lacks a portion of them. The sample shows roughly 430,000 clones, around 90% of them seen only once. The sample was PBMCs or T cells enriched from blood (not recorded which). These receptors were taken from a middle-aged woman with acute COVID-19. Both conserved end residues are part of each CDR3. The order of the fields is CDR3 length, clone size, D gene, J gene, V gene, CDR3 DNA, CDR3 protein. D genes are given only for firm matches. Clone size is given for some rows only: seen once, a few or many times, or a class if the clone is expanded.

15 NA TRBD1 TRBJ2-2 TRBV25-1 TGTGCCAGCAGTGGACCGGGACAGGCCTCTGGGGAGCTGTTTTTT CASSGPGQASGELFF
12 NA NA TRBJ2-3 TRBV20-1 TGCAGTGCTAGTAATAGCGCAGATACGCAGTATTTT CSASNSADTQYF
13 NA TRBD1 TRBJ1-2 TRBV27 TGTGCCAGCAGGCTGCAGGGGGAGCTTGGCTACACCTTC CASRLQGELGYTF
16 NA TRBD2 TRBJ2-1 TRBV5-1 TGCGCCAGCAGCCCGGGACTAGCGGGGGGGCGCAGTGAGCAGTTCTTC CASSPGLAGGRSEQFF
15 NA TRBD1 TRBJ1-1 TRBV5-1 TGCGCCAGCAGTATAGGGACAGGGAAGGTGGCTGAAGCTTTCTTT CASSIGTGKVAEAFF
14 NA TRBD1 TRBJ1-5 TRBV30 TGTGCCTGGAAACAGGGGGTTGAGCATCAGCCCCAGCATTTT CAWKQGVEHQPQHF
14 NA TRBD1 TRBJ2-1 TRBV3-1/TRBV3-2 TGTGCCAGCAGCCATGGGACAGTGTACAATGAGCAGTTCTTC CASSHGTVYNEQFF
13 NA TRBD1 TRBJ2-1 TRBV6-5 TGTGCCAGCAGCCTACAGGGGTCGGATGAGCAGTTCTTC CASSLQGSDEQFF
17 NA TRBD2 TRBJ2-1 TRBV10-3 TGTGCCATCAGTGAGTCGTTACCTAGCGGGGGCCTCGCTGAGCAGTTCTTC CAISESLPSGGLAEQFF
15 NA TRBD1 TRBJ1-1 TRBV5-1 TGCGCCAGCAGCTTGGATCAGACAGGGGGCACTGAAGCTTTCTTT CASSLDQTGGTEAFF
14 NA NA TRBJ2-5 TRBV20-1 TGCAGTGCTAGTGGGAGAGGTTTTTGGGAGACCCAGTACTTC CSASGRGFWETQYF
15 once NA TRBJ1-5 TRBV5-5 TGTGCCAGCACCCCGGGTGGATATAGCAATCAGCCCCAGCATTTT CASTPGGYSNQPQHF
14 NA TRBD1 TRBJ1-1 TRBV28 TGTGCCAGCAGACAGGGGGGAGAGGACACTGAAGCTTTCTTT CASRQGGEDTEAFF
13 NA NA TRBJ1-1 TRBV2 TGTGCCAGCAGTGTTGAGACAGAAACAGAAGCTTTCTTT CASSVETETEAFF
10 NA NA TRBJ1-1 TRBV20-1 TGCAGTGCTCTCGGGGCTGAAGCTTTCTTT CSALGAEAFF
12 NA NA TRBJ1-5 TRBV2 TGTGCCAGCAGCCCAGGGAATCAGCCCCAGCATTTT CASSPGNQPQHF
13 NA TRBD1 TRBJ2-7 TRBV4-1 TGCGCCAGCAGCCGGGACAGGCTCTACGAGCAGTACTTC CASSRDRLYEQYF
15 NA NA TRBJ2-3 TRBV9 TGTGCCAGCAGCACCGGGGCTAGCGAGAGAGATACGCAGTATTTT CASSTGASERDTQYF
15 NA NA TRBJ1-6 TRBV7-8 TGTGCCAGCAGCTTAGGGGGAGGGGAAAGCTCACCCCTCCACTTT CASSLGGGESSPLHF
14 NA TRBD2 TRBJ2-4 TRBV11-2 TGTGCCAGCAGCTTTAGCGAGGGAGGGGACATTCAGTACTTC CASSFSEGGDIQYF
14 few TRBD1 TRBJ2-7 TRBV5-1 TGCGCCAGCAGCTTGCTCCAGGGGGCAGGCGAGCAGTACTTC CASSLLQGAGEQYF
15 NA NA TRBJ1-3 TRBV7-9 TGTGCCAGCAGCTGGGCTTATAGCTCTGGAAACACCATATATTTT CASSWAYSSGNTIYF
14 NA NA TRBJ1-2 TRBV7-2 TGTGCCAGCAGCCTGGGACATAATTTAATTGGCTACACCTTC CASSLGHNLIGYTF
16 once TRBD2 TRBJ2-2 TRBV11-3 TGTGCCAGCAGCGGGGGACTAGCGGGGGGCACCGGGGAGCTGTTTTTT CASSGGLAGGTGELFF
15 NA TRBD2 TRBJ2-3 TRBV9 TGTGCCAGCAGCCCCTTAGCGGGAAACATGGATACGCAGTATTTT CASSPLAGNMDTQYF
15 once TRBD1 TRBJ2-7 TRBV5-5 TGTGCCAGCAGCTTGGAGGGGGCCAGGTCCTACGAGCAGTACTTC CASSLEGARSYEQYF
16 NA NA TRBJ1-3 TRBV2 TGTGCCAGCAGTGAACTACCACAGGTCAGGGGAAACACCATATATTTT CASSELPQVRGNTIYF
15 NA TRBD1 TRBJ1-2 TRBV7-9 TGTGCCAGCAGCTCGTTGGGGACAGCTAACTATGGCTACACCTTC CASSSLGTANYGYTF
14 NA TRBD1 TRBJ2-3 TRBV30 TGTGCCTGGAGCCTAGACAGGGGAACAGATACGCAGTATTTT CAWSLDRGTDTQYF
14 NA NA TRBJ2-1 TRBV5-1 TGCGCCAGCAGCTTGCAAAGAAGTGGGCATGAGCAGTTCTTC CASSLQRSGHEQFF
16 NA TRBD2 TRBJ2-3 TRBV11-2 TGTGCCAGCAGCTTATTACTAGCGGGGGGGCCGGGCGCGCAGTATTTT CASSLLLAGGPGAQYF
13 NA TRBD1 TRBJ1-2 TRBV5-6 TGTGCCAGCAGCCCCGGACAGGGTTATGGCTACACCTTC CASSPGQGYGYTF
16 NA NA TRBJ1-6 TRBV10-3 TGTGCCATCAAAAGCCCGGGACTGAACGAGAATTCACCCCTCCACTTT CAIKSPGLNENSPLHF
15 NA TRBD2 TRBJ2-5 TRBV3-1/TRBV3-2 TGTGCCAGCAGCTTATTAGCGGGGGGACTAGAGACCCAGTACTTC CASSLLAGGLETQYF
18 NA TRBD2 TRBJ2-5 TRBV5-5 TGTGCCAGCAGCCGCGGGACTAGCGGGACCGAAATTTGGGAGACCCAGTACTTC CASSRGTSGTEIWETQYF
16 NA TRBD1 TRBJ1-6 TRBV3-1/TRBV3-2 TGTGCCAGCAGTCCCACCGGGACAGAAGATAATTCACCCCTCCACTTT CASSPTGTEDNSPLHF
12 NA TRBD1 TRBJ2-7 TRBV29-1 TGCAGCGTTGCGGGACAGTCCTACGAGCAGTACTTC CSVAGQSYEQYF
15 NA NA TRBJ2-6 TRBV4-2 TGTGCCAGCAGCCAAGACAGCTCTGGGGCCAACGTCCTGACTTTC CASSQDSSGANVLTF
15 NA NA TRBJ2-2 TRBV11-2 TGTGCCAGCAGCCCAGTAGCGCGGAACACCGGGGAGCTGTTTTTT CASSPVARNTGELFF
14 NA TRBD1 TRBJ1-1 TRBV10-3 TGTGCCATCAGCGGGACAGCAGAATTCACTGAAGCTTTCTTT CAISGTAEFTEAFF
12 NA NA TRBJ2-5 TRBV6-5 TGTGCCACAACGGGGTTGGGAGAGACCCAGTACTTC CATTGLGETQYF
16 NA NA TRBJ1-3 TRBV5-4 TGTGCCAGCAGCCTGGCGGGGTATTACTCTGGAAACACCATATATTTT CASSLAGYYSGNTIYF
14 NA NA TRBJ2-5 TRBV15 TGTGCCACCAGCAGAGATAGAGGGTTAGAGACCCAGTACTTC CATSRDRGLETQYF
14 NA NA TRBJ1-2 TRBV7-9 TGTGCCAGCAGCCCGGCGGGGGGCCCCTATGGCTACACCTTC CASSPAGGPYGYTF
17 NA TRBD2 TRBJ2-5 TRBV6-1 TGTGCCAGCAGTGACCAAGGACTAGCGGGCTTCCAAGAGACCCAGTACTTC CASSDQGLAGFQETQYF
12 NA NA TRBJ1-1 TRBV7-9 TGTGCCAGCAGCCTAATGAACACTGAAGCTTTCTTT CASSLMNTEAFF
15 NA TRBD1 TRBJ1-3 TRBV18 TGTGCCAGCTCACCCTGGGACAGCTCTGGAAACACCATATATTTT CASSPWDSSGNTIYF
14 once TRBD1 TRBJ2-2 TRBV27 TGTGCCAGCAGTTTACCGGACAGGACCGGGGAGCTGTTTTTT CASSLPDRTGELFF
14 few TRBD2 TRBJ2-1 TRBV5-1 TGCGCCAGCAGCTTTAGCGGGGGGGCCACTGAGCAGTTCTTC CASSFSGGATEQFF
15 NA NA TRBJ1-1 TRBV21-1 TGTGCCAGCAGCAAAGCGAGGTGGAGAAACACTGAAGCTTTCTTT CASSKARWRNTEAFF
15 NA TRBD2 TRBJ2-3 TRBV7-8 TGTGCCAGCGGGGAGACTAGCTCATCAGAAGATACGCAGTATTTT CASGETSSSEDTQYF
17 NA TRBD1 TRBJ2-5 TRBV6-1 TGTGCCAGCAGTGGACAAGTTGGGACAGGGGGTTTCGAGACCCAGTACTTC CASSGQVGTGGFETQYF
14 NA NA TRBJ1-5 TRBV24-1 TGTGCCACCAGTGACGCAGGGTGGGGTGGGCCCCAGCATTTT CATSDAGWGGPQHF
18 NA TRBD1 TRBJ1-4 TRBV14 TGTGCCAGCAGCCTGACAACAGGGGCAGGGATTACTAATGAAAAACTGTTTTTT CASSLTTGAGITNEKLFF
14 once TRBD1 TRBJ1-1 TRBV5-1 TGCGCCAGCAGCTTACAGGGGACGAACACTGAAGCTTTCTTT CASSLQGTNTEAFF
16 NA NA TRBJ1-4 TRBV3-1/TRBV3-2 TGTGCCAGCAGCCCTATCACCGGGACAAAGGATGAAAAACTGTTTTTT CASSPITGTKDEKLFF